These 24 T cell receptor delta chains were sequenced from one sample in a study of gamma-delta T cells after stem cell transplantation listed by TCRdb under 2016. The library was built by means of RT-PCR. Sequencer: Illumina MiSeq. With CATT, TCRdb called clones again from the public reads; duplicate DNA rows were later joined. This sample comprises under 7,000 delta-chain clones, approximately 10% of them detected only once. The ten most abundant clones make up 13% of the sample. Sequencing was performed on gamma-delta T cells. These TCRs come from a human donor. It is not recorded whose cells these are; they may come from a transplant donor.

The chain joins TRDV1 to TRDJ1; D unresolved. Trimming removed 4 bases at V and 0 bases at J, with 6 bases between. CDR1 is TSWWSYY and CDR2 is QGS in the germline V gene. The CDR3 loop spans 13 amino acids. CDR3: CALGGAYTDKLIF. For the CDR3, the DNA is TGTGCTCTTGGGGGGGCCTACACCGATAAACTCATCTTT.

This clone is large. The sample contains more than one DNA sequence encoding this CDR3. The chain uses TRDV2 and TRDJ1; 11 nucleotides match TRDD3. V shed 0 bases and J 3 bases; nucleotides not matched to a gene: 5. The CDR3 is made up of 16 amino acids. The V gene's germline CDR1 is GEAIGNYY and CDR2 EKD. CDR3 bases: TGTGCCTGTGACACCGTGAATGGGGGATACGCCGATAAACTCATCTTT. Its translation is CACDTVNGGYADKLIF.

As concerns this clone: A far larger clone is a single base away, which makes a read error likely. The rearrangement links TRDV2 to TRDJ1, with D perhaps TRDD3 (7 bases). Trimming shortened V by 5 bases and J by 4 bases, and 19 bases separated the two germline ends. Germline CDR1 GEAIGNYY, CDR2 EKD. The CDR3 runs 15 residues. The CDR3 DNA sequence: TGTGCCTGTGGCGCGATGGGGATAAATAGCGATAAACTCATCTTT. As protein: CACGAMGINSDKLIF.

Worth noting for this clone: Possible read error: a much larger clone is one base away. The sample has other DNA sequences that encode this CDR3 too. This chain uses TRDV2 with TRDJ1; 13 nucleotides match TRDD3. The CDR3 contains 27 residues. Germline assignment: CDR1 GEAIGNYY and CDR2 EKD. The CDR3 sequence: CACDPLQVSTGAGPTGGYAFRTDKLIF. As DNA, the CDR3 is TGTGCCTGTGACCCCCTCCAAGTATCTACGGGCGCTGGGCCCACTGGGGGATACGCGTTTCGCACCGATAAACTCATCTTC.

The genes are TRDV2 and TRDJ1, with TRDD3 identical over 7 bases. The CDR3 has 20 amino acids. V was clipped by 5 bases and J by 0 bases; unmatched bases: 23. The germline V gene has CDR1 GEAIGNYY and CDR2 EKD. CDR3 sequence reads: CACVPLRGIQTKKYTDKLIF. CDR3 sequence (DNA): TGTGCCTGTGTACCCCTACGGGGGATCCAGACTAAAAAATACACCGATAAACTCATCTTT.

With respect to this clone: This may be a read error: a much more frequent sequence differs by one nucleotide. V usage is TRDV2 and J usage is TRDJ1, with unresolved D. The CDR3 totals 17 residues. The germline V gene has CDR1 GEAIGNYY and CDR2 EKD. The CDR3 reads CACGTVRSTPYTDKLIF. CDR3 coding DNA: TGTGCCTGTGGCACCGTAAGGAGTACGCCGTACACCGATAAACTCATCTTT.

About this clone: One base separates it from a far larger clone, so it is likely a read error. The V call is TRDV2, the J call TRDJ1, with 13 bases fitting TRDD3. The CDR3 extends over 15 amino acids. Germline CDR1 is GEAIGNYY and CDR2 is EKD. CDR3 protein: CARDVLTGGYAELIF. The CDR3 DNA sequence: TGTGCCCGTGACGTCCTTACTGGGGGATACGCGGAACTCATCTTT.

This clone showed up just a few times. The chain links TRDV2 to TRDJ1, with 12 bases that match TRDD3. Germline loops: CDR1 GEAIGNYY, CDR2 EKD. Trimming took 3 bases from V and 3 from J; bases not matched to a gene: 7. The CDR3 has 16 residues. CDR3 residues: CACDPLLGDTSDKLIF. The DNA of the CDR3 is TGTGCCTGTGACCCGTTACTGGGGGATACATCCGATAAACTCATCTTT.

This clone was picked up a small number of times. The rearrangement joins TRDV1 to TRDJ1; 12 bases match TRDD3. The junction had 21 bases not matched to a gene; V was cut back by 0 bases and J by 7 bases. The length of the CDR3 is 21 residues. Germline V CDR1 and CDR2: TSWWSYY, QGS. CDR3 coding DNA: TGTGCTCTTGGGGAACTTAGTGGCCTACTGGGGGATACCGTCTCCCCCGGTAAACTCATCTTT. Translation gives CALGELSGLLGDTVSPGKLIF.

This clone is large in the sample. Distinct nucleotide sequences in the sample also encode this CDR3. The CDR3 loop is CACDTVSLGDTSDKLIF. CDR3 sequence (DNA): TGTGCCTGTGACACGGTATCACTGGGGGATACAAGCGATAAACTCATCTTT. V gene TRDV2 combines with J gene TRDJ1, with 12 bases matching TRDD3. The CDR3 has 17 residues. With 1 base clipped from V and 4 bases from J, the junction kept 9 bases outside the gene matches. CDR1 GEAIGNYY and CDR2 EKD come from the germline V gene.

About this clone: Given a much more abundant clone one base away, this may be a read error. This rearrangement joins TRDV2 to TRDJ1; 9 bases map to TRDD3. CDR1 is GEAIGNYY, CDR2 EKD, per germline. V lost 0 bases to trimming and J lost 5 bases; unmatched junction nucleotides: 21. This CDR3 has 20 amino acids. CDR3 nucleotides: TGTGCCTGTGACACCGTGGCAACAGATCCTTCATGGGGGATAGGGGATAAACTCATCTTT. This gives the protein CACDTVATDPSWGIGDKLIF.

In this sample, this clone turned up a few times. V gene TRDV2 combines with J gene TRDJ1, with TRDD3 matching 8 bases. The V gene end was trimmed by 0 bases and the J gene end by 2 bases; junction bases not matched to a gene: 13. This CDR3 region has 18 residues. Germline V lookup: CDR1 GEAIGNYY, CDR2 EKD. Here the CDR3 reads CACDTGSLLGAYTDKLIF. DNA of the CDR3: TGTGCCTGTGACACCGGGTCTTTACTGGGGGCCTATACCGATAAACTCATCTTT.

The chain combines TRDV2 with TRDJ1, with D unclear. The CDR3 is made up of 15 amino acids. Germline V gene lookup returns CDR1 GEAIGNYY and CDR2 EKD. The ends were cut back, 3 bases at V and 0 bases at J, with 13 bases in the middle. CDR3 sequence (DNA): TGTGCCTGTGACGGTATTACAGAGTACACCGATAAACTCATCTTT. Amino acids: CACDGITEYTDKLIF.

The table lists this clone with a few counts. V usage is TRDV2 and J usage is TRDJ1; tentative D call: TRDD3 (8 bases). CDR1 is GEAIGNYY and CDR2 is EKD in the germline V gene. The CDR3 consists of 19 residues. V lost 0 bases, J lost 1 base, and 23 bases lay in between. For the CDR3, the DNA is TGTGCCTGTGACACCGTTCCTACTAGACGTGGGGATACCACCGATAAACTCATCTTT. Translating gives CACDTVPTRRGDTTDKLIF.

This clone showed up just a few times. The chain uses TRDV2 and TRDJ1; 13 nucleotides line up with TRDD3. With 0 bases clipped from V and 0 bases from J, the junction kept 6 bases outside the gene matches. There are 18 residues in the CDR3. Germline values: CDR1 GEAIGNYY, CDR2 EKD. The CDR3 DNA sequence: TGTGCCTGTGACACCCTACTGGGGGATACGCTATACACCGATAAACTCATCTTT. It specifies CACDTLLGDTLYTDKLIF.

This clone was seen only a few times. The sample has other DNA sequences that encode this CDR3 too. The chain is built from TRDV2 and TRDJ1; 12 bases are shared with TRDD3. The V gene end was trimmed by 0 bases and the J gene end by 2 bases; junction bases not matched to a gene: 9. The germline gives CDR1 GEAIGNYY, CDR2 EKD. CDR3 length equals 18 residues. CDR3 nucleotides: TGTGCCTGTGACACCTTGCTGGGGGATACGCGTGAAACCGATAAACTCATCTTT. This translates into CACDTLLGDTRETDKLIF.

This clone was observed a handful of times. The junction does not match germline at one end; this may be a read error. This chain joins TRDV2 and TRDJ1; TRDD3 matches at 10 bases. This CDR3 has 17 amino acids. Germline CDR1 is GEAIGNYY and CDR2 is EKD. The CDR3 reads CARDRITGGLYTDKLIF. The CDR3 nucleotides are TGTGCCCGTGACAGAATTACTGGGGGATTGTACACCGATAAACTCATCTTT.

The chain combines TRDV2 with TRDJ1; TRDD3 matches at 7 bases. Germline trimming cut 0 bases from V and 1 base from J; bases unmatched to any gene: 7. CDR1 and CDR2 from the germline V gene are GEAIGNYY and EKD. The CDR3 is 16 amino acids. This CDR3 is CACDTLVGDGTDKLIF. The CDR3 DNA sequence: TGTGCCTGTGACACCTTGGTGGGGGACGGCACCGATAAACTCATCTTT.

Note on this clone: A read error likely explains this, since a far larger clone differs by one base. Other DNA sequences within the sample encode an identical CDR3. Here the CDR3 reads CACDRIGPKTDKLIF. Here the CDR3 DNA reads TGCGCCTGTGACAGAATTGGTCCCAAGACCGATAAACTCATCTTT. The chain has TRDV2 and TRDJ1, with no clear D. Germline CDR1 reads GEAIGNYY; CDR2 reads EKD. The CDR3 has 15 amino acids.

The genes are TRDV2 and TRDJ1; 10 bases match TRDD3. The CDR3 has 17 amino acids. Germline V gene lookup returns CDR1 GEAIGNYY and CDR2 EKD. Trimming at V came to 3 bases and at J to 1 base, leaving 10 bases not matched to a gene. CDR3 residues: CACDSLGDLGGTDKLIF. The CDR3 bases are TGTGCCTGTGACTCACTGGGGGATCTAGGGGGCACCGATAAACTCATCTTT.

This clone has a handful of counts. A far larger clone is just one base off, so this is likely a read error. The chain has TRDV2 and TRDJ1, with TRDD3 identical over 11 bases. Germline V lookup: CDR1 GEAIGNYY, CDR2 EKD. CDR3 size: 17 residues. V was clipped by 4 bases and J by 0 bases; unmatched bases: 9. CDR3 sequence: CACDQVGDTGYTDKLIF. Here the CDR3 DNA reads TGTGCCTGTGATCAAGTGGGGGATACGGGCTACACCGATAAACTCATCTTT.

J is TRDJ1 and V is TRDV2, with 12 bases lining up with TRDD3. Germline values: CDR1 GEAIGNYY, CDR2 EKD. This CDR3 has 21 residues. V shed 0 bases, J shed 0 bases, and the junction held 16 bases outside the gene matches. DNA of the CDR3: TGTGCCTGTGACACCGTAAACGGTCTGGGGGATACGACATTTAACACCGATAAACTCATCTTT. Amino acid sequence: CACDTVNGLGDTTFNTDKLIF.

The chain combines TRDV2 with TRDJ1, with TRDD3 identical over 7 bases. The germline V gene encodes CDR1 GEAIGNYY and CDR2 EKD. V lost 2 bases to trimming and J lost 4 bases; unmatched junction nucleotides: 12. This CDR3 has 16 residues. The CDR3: CACDSLGADVDDKLIF. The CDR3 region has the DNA TGTGCCTGTGACAGCCTGGGGGCTGACGTAGACGATAAACTCATCTTT.

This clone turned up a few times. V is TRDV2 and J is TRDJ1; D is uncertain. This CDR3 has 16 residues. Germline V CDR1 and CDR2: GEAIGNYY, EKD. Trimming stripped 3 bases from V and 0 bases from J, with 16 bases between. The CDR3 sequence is CACDPLPGEYTDKLIF. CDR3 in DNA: TGTGCCTGTGACCCCTTACCGGGAGAGTACACCGATAAACTCATCTTT.